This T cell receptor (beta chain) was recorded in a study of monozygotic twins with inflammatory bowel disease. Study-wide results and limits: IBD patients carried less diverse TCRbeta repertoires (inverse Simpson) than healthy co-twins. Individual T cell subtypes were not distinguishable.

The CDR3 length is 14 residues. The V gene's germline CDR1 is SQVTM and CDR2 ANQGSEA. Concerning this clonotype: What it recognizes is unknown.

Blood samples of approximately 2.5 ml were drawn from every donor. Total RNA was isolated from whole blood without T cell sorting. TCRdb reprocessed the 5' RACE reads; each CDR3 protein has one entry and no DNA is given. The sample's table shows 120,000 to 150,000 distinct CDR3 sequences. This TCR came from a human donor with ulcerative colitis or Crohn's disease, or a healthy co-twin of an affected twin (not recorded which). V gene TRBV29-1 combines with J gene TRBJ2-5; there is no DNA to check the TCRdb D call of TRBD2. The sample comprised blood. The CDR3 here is CSGGRRGSQETQYF.